Given below is one TCR beta chain in context. No antigen is known for it. These data come from a study of shared clonotypes between healthy human individuals. Replicate PCRs from sorted subsets contained about 0.2 ug DNA, which is approximately 30,000 T cell genomes. Generated by immunoSEQ multiplex PCR, the TCRdb table keeps only in-frame clones and is missing some. Of 550,000 to 850,000 clones in the sample, about 74% were seen once. Study-level points and caveats: The study found lower generation probabilities in non-shared clonotypes than in those shared by all four donors. Researchers found naive subsets generally carried larger estimated richness than memory subsets.

V was clipped by 0 bases and J by 0 bases; unmatched bases: 1. The germline V gene encodes CDR1 SGHRS and CDR2 YFSETQ. The CDR3 covers 16 residues. The donors were all Caucasian adults (living in Nashville, Tennessee). Specimen: memory CD4+ T cells sorted from blood. Described subset: CD45RA-negative fraction. The chain links TRBV5-1 to TRBJ2-7, with 12 bases that match TRBD2. This sequence originates from a woman in her thirties in good health. The CDR3 DNA is TGCGCCAGCAGCTTGGGGGGACTAGCGGGCTCCTACGAGCAGTACTTC. Its protein product is CASSLGGLAGSYEQYF. The entire variable domain, with the rest obtained from reference TRBV5-1 and TRBJ2-7, is as follows: KAGVTQTPRYLIKTRGQQVTLSCSPISGHRSVSWYQQTPGQGLQFLFEYFSETQRNKGNFPGRFSGRQFSNSRSEMNVSTLELGDSALYLCASSLGGLAGSYEQYFGPGTRLTVT.